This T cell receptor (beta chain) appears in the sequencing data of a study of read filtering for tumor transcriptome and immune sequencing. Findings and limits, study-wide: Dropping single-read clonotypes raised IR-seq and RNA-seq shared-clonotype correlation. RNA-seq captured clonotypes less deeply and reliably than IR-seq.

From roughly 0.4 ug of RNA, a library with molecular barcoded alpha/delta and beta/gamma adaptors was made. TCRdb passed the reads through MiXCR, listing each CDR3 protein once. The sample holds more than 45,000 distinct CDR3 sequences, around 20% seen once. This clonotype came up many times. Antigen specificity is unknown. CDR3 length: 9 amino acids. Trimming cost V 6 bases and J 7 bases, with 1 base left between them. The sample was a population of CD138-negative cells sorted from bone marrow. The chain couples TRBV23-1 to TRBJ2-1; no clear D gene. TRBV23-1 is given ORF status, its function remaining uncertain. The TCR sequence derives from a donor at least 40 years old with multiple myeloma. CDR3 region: CASRNEQFF. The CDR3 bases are TGCGCCAGCAGGAATGAGCAGTTCTTC.